The next 21 T cell receptor beta chains were all read from a single sample in a study of T cells in Graves' hyperthyroidism and ophthalmopathy. Amplification of TCR beta CDR3 regions used RNA as the template. HTBI primers were employed in a first-round RT-PCR of the TCR CDR3. TCRdb reprocessed the multiplex PCR reads with MiXCR, giving one entry per CDR3 protein. The data contain 350,000 to 400,000 distinct CDR3 sequences, about a fifth of them singletons. Sequenced input: blood. Receptors originate from a woman younger than 35 with Graves' hyperthyroidism.

This clonotype has more than one count but fewer than ten. This sequence joins TRBV7-9 and TRBJ1-2, with no clear D. Germline-derived CDR1 and CDR2 are SEHNR and FQNEAQ (reference sequence). Deletions cut 3 bases from V and 4 bases from J, with 12 bases between. The CDR3 has 14 residues. The CDR3 is CASSLKGLLYGYTF. Written as DNA, the CDR3 is TGTGCCAGCAGCTTGAAGGGCCTCCTCTATGGCTACACCTTC.

This clonotype was detected only a few times. CDR3 residues: CASSTGTGFNQPQHF. CDR3 sequence (DNA): TGTGCCAGCAGCACCGGGACAGGGTTCAATCAGCCCCAGCATTTT. This chain joins TRBV6-1 and TRBJ1-5; 9 bases line up with TRBD1. The junction had 6 bases not matched to a gene; V was cut back by 6 bases and J by 3 bases. The CDR3 consists of 15 residues. Germline V gene data show CDR1 as MNHNS and CDR2 as SASEGT.

This clonotype was picked up many times. This sequence joins TRBV6-5 and TRBJ1-3; D call uncertain. The CDR3 is made up of 15 amino acids. CDR1 and CDR2 from the germline V gene are MNHEY and SVGAGI. The germline V and J ends were trimmed by 0 bases and 3 bases, with 9 bases remaining between them. The CDR3 protein is CASSYSMGSGNTIYF. For the CDR3, the DNA is TGTGCCAGCAGTTACTCGATGGGGAGTGGAAACACCATATATTTT.

Ten or more counts support this clonotype. The chain recombines TRBV19 with TRBJ2-5, with 9 bases identical to TRBD1. The CDR3 has 15 amino acids. The V and J ends lost 5 bases and 2 bases, in that order; junction bases with no gene match: 6. Germline assignment: CDR1 LNHDA and CDR2 SQIVND (reference sequence). CDR3 bases: TGTGCCAGTAGTCCGGGGACAGGGCGGCAAGAGACCCAGTACTTC. It translates to CASSPGTGRQETQYF.

This clonotype showed up many times. The chain is built from TRBV12-3 or TRBV12-4 and TRBJ1-3, with D possibly being TRBD1 (6 bases). The CDR3 covers 14 residues. Trimming took 5 bases from V and 0 from J, leaving 8 bases between them. The CDR3 bases are TGTGCCAGCAGTGACAGGAACTCTGGAAACACCATATATTTT. Translation gives CASSDRNSGNTIYF.

This clonotype has ten or more counts. In nucleotides, the CDR3 is TGTGCCAGCTATAAAGACAGCTACACTGAAGCTTTCTTT. This codes for CASYKDSYTEAFF. The V gene is TRBV28, the J gene TRBJ1-1, with a tentative D call TRBD1 (5 bases). The CDR3 loop spans 13 amino acids. V lost 8 bases, J lost 3 bases, and 13 bases lay in between. Germline V gene data show CDR1 as MDHEN and CDR2 as SYDVKM.

The table lists this clonotype with many counts. CDR3 sequence reads: CASSIGQVSYEQYF. CDR3 nucleotide sequence: TGTGCCAGCAGTATCGGACAGGTTTCCTACGAGCAGTACTTC. The rearrangement uses TRBV28 and TRBJ2-7; 7 bases map to TRBD1. CDR3 length: 14 residues. Per the germline V gene, CDR1 is MDHEN and CDR2 is SYDVKM. V lost 5 bases, J lost 1 base, and 5 bases stayed unmatched.

This clonotype was observed at least ten times. The chain joins TRBV20-1 to TRBJ1-3; maybe TRBD1 (6 bases). Trimming pared 0 bases from V and 2 bases from J, leaving 11 bases between. Germline V lookup: CDR1 DFQATT, CDR2 SNEGSKA (reference sequence). This CDR3 spans 15 amino acids. The CDR3 DNA reads as TGCAGTGCTAGAGACCCCCAGGGGCCTGGAAACACCATATATTTT. Encoded protein: CSARDPQGPGNTIYF.

This clonotype was counted at least ten times. The chain recombines TRBV28 with TRBJ2-7; D tentatively fits TRBD1 or TRBD2 (5 bases each). CDR3 length: 14 amino acids. Germline V gives CDR1 MDHEN, CDR2 SYDVKM. V was shortened by 7 bases and J by 3 bases, with 16 bases between the two germline ends. The CDR3 sequence: CASTTGAFLYEQYF. CDR3 nucleotides: TGTGCCAGCACCACCGGGGCATTCCTCTACGAGCAGTACTTC.

This clonotype was detected ten times or more. The chain couples TRBV28 to TRBJ1-5, with a tentative D call TRBD1 (6 bases). Trimming took off 2 bases at V and 5 bases at J, with 13 bases between the two ends. This CDR3 region has 15 residues. Germline CDR1 is MDHEN and CDR2 is SYDVKM. This chain's CDR3 is CASSLTGTNYQPQHF. CDR3 sequence (DNA): TGTGCCAGCAGTTTAACAGGGACAAACTATCAGCCCCAGCATTTT.

This clonotype was picked up many times. CDR3 region: CASLPGGSDTQYF. Here the CDR3 DNA reads TGTGCCAGTCTGCCGGGGGGGTCAGATACGCAGTATTTT. The chain uses TRBV7-9 and TRBJ2-3; 8 positions match TRBD2. The CDR3 consists of 13 residues. V dropped 9 bases and J dropped 4; count of bases not matched to a gene: 6. Germline V gives CDR1 SEHNR, CDR2 FQNEAQ (reference sequence).

This clonotype came up many times. The chain joins TRBV9 to TRBJ1-5, with 7 bases that match TRBD1. The CDR3 consists of 15 residues. Germline assignment: CDR1 SGDLS and CDR2 YYNGEE. Unmatched junction bases numbered 7, after V lost 0 bases and J lost 7 bases. CDR3 in amino acids: CASSVGPTGLQPQHF. The CDR3 DNA reads as TGTGCCAGCAGCGTAGGGCCGACAGGGCTGCAGCCCCAGCATTTT. Variable domain in full (rest from reference TRBV9 and TRBJ1-5): DSGVTQTPKHLITATGQRVTLRCSPRSGDLSVYWYQQSLDQGLQFLIQYYNGEERAKGNILERFSAQQFPDLHSELNLSSLELGDSALYFCASSVGPTGLQPQHFGDGTRLSIL.

This rearrangement joins TRBV18 to TRBJ2-7; 10 nucleotides align to TRBD2. This CDR3 comprises 14 residues. The ends lost 4 bases at V and 6 bases at J; junction bases unmatched: 6. In germline, CDR1 is KGHSH, CDR2 LQKENI. The CDR3: CASSRSGGAGEQYF. The CDR3 bases are TGTGCCAGCTCACGAAGCGGGGGGGCCGGCGAGCAGTACTTC.

This clonotype has at least ten counts. The J gene is TRBJ2-7, the V gene TRBV6-5; 8 bases map to TRBD1. This CDR3 contains 15 residues. After removal of 4 bases from V and 2 bases from J, the junction contained 7 bases not matched to a gene. CDR1 and CDR2 (germline): MNHEY, SVGAGI. CDR3 amino acids: CASSSPTGETYEQYF. The CDR3 bases are TGTGCCAGCAGTTCTCCGACAGGGGAAACCTACGAGCAGTACTTC.

The V gene is TRBV5-1, the J gene TRBJ2-7, with 11 bases aligning to TRBD2. Per the germline V gene, CDR1 is SGHRS and CDR2 is YFSETQ. CDR3 length equals 14 residues. The ends lost 4 bases at V and 3 bases at J; junction bases unmatched: 3. The CDR3 loop reads CASSPTSGGYEQYF. The CDR3 coding sequence is TGCGCCAGCAGCCCTACTAGCGGGGGCTACGAGCAGTACTTC.

The chain carries TRBV27 and TRBJ1-5; D remains unclear. V was trimmed by 1 base and J by 6 bases, leaving 7 bases between them. Germline V lookup: CDR1 MNHEY, CDR2 SMNVEV (reference sequence). CDR3 length equals 13 residues. In DNA form, the CDR3 reads TGTGCCAGCAGTTTATATGTGGGTCAGCCCCAGCATTTT. It encodes CASSLYVGQPQHF.

With regard to this clonotype: A read error may explain this, as a much larger clone is one base away. The CDR3 end shows no conserved phenylalanine or tryptophan, and so a read error is likely. The chain couples TRBV11-2 to TRBJ2-7, with 8 bases aligning to TRBD1. This CDR3 is built from 15 residues. The germline gives CDR1 SGHAT, CDR2 FQNNGV. Trimming cost V 6 bases and J 1 base; bases outside gene matches: 8. CDR3 DNA sequence: TGTGCCAGCAGATCGGGGACAGGAGATTCCTACGAGCAGTACTAC. It codes for CASRSGTGDSYEQYY.

This chain uses TRBV11-2 with TRBJ2-2; D is ambiguous. The CDR3 is 16 amino acids. CDR1 and CDR2 (germline): SGHAT, FQNNGV. The V gene lost 5 bases and the J gene lost 0 bases, with 13 bases spanning the gap. The CDR3 region is CASSPYKGANTGELFF. In nucleotides, the CDR3 is TGTGCCAGCAGCCCATATAAAGGCGCGAACACCGGGGAGCTGTTTTTT.

This clonotype was recorded at least ten times. J is TRBJ2-5 and V is TRBV6-1; D remains ambiguous. This CDR3 spans 13 amino acids. Trimming took off 11 bases at V and 5 bases at J, with 18 bases between the two ends. Germline CDR1 is MNHNS and CDR2 is SASEGT. Here the CDR3 DNA reads TGTGCCGTGTTAGCTGGGTCCCGGGAGACCCAGTACTTC. It specifies CAVLAGSRETQYF.

This clonotype was recorded at least ten times. The chain's CDR3 is CASSPLRTGRPQETQYF. The DNA of the CDR3 is TGTGCCAGCAGTCCCCTTCGGACAGGGCGGCCCCAAGAGACCCAGTACTTC. The chain combines TRBV28 with TRBJ2-5, with 8 bases identical to TRBD1. The ends lost 5 bases at V and 1 base at J; junction bases unmatched: 12. Germline lookup yields CDR1 MDHEN and CDR2 SYDVKM. The CDR3 is made up of 17 amino acids.

This clonotype was observed many times. This chain connects TRBV12-3 or TRBV12-4 to TRBJ2-2; no clear D gene. Trimming removed 3 bases from V and 6 bases from J, with 8 bases in between. The CDR3 spans 13 residues. The CDR3 loop is CASSLPSAGELFF. In nucleotides, the CDR3 is TGTGCCAGCAGTTTGCCGAGCGCCGGGGAGCTGTTTTTT.